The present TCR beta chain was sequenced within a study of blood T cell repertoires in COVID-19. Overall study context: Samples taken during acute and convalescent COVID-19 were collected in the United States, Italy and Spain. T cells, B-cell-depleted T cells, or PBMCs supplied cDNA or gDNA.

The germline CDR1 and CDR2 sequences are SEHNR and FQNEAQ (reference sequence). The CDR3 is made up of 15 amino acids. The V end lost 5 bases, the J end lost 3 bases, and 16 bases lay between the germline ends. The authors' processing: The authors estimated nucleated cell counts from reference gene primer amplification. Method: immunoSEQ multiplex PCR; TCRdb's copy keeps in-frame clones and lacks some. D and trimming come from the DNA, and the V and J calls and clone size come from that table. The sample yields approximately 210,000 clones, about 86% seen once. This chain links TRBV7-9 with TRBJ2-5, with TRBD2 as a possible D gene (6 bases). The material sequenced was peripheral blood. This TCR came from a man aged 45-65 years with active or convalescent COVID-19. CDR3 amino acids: CASSPGDHGEETQYF. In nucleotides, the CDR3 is TGTGCCAGCAGCCCGGGGGACCACGGCGAAGAGACCCAGTACTTC.